This T cell receptor (beta chain) was captured by sequencing in a study of naive and memory T cell subsets. Study conclusions and caveats: Naive repertoires, especially CD8, held a few larger clonotypes, possibly memory cells re-expressing CD45RA. Expression changes during T cell differentiation may affect RNA-based TCR counts. Findings for naive and memory subsets could not be checked against ground truth.

Two oligonucleotides, mixed equimolar, formed the beta constant-region primer covering TRBC1 and TRBC2. Four rounds of PCR amplified the ligated cDNA using nested alpha and beta constant-region primers plus SP2. TCRdb re-called the UMI-ligation and nested PCR reads through MiXCR, storing one row per CDR3 protein. The sample carries tens of thousands of distinct CDR3 sequences, around 11% recorded once. Per germline, CDR1 SEHNR and CDR2 FQNEAQ (reference sequence). This CDR3 contains 14 residues. V was pared by 0 bases and J by 1 base, with 5 bases between. As for this clonotype: The target antigen is unknown.

Material for sequencing was naive CD4+ T cells from blood. The rearrangement joins TRBV7-9 to TRBJ2-3; no clear D. The receptor's source is a human donor in good health. The CDR3 bases are TGTGCCAGCAGCTTAGCGACCGGCACAGATACGCAGTATTTT. Amino acids: CASSLATGTDTQYF.